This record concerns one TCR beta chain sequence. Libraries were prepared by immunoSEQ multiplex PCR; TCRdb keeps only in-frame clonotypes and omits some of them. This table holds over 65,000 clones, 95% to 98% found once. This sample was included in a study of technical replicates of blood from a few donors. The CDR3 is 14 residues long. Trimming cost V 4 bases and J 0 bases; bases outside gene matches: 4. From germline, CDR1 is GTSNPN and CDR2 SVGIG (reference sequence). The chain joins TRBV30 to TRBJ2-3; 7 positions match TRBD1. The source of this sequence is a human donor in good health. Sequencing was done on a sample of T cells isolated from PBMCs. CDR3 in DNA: TGTGCCTGGAAACAGGGGCCTAGCACAGATACGCAGTATTTT. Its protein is CAWKQGPSTDTQYF.